The present entry profiles one T cell receptor beta chain with its context. In the same sample, other DNA sequences code for this CDR3. This entry is derived from a study of blood T cell repertoires in COVID-19. Losses at the gene ends were 1 base for V and 5 bases for J; bases not matched to a gene: 1. Germline CDR1 GTSNPN, CDR2 SVGIG (reference sequence). The CDR3 runs to 13 residues. Enrolled through a virtual design, the participants were between 18 and 89 years of age and came from about two dozen US areas. In the original processing: How many nucleated cells were present was estimated from reference gene primer amplification. Here immunoSEQ multiplex PCR was the method, and the copy in TCRdb shows in-frame clones only, minus some. V and J calls and clone size come straight from that table; D and trimming were deduced from the DNA. Of a few hundred thousand clones listed, approximately 81% were seen once; the top ten hold approximately 18%.

The chain joins TRBV30 to TRBJ1-5, with 8 bases that match TRBD1. This sequence was found in a middle-aged man who had recovered from COVID-19. The sample consisted of PBMCs or T cells enriched from blood (not recorded which). In nucleotides, the CDR3 is TGTGCCTGGAGTGGACAGGGGTATCAGCCCCAGCATTTT. It translates to CAWSGQGYQPQHF.